Shown below are 23 T cell receptor beta chains from a single sample sequenced in a study of identical twins. TCRdb re-called the 5' RACE reads with MiXCR, one entry per CDR3 protein. The repertoire holds approximately 620,000 distinct CDR3 sequences, roughly 8% seen once, with approximately 0.96% in the top ten. These data were also reused for a study on yellow fever vaccine responses in identical twins.

Sequencing was done on a sample of PBMCs. The receptors derive from a woman in her late teens or twenties in good health.

The table lists this clonotype with many counts. The chain combines TRBV12-3 or TRBV12-4 with TRBJ1-5, with D possibly being TRBD1 (6 bases). V was pared by 1 base and J by 7 bases, with 14 bases between. The CDR3 is made up of 15 amino acids. The CDR3 coding sequence is TGTGCCAGCAGTTTAGAAGGCAGGGGAGGACAGCCCCAGCATTTT. Translated: CASSLEGRGGQPQHF.

This clonotype was recorded many times. This chain links TRBV3-1 with TRBJ2-7; D is unresolved. The CDR3 has 13 residues. Trimming took off 1 base at V and 2 bases at J, with 6 bases between the two ends. Germline assignment: CDR1 LGHDT and CDR2 YNNKEL (reference sequence). The CDR3 sequence: CASSQVVPYEQYF. CDR3 bases: TGTGCCAGCAGCCAAGTCGTCCCCTACGAGCAGTACTTC.

This sequence joins TRBV29-1 and TRBJ2-7; 9 bases are a match to TRBD1. The CDR3 contains 14 residues. Germline CDR1 and CDR2: SQVTM and ANQGSEA. Trimming took 6 bases from V and 1 from J; bases not matched to a gene: 7. CDR3 bases: TGCAGCGTGCCGGGACAGGGCATGTCCTACGAGCAGTACTTC. Translating gives CSVPGQGMSYEQYF.

This clonotype was counted many times. The chain uses TRBV6-1 and TRBJ2-7, with TRBD1 matching 10 bases. Germline V CDR1 and CDR2: MNHNS, SASEGT. This CDR3 has 14 amino acids. Losses at the gene ends were 4 bases for V and 2 bases for J; bases not matched to a gene: 2. The CDR3 nucleotides read TGTGCCAGCAGTGCCGGACAGGGGGCCTACGAGCAGTACTTC. Amino acids: CASSAGQGAYEQYF.

This clonotype appeared many times. V gene TRBV12-3 or TRBV12-4 combines with J gene TRBJ2-2; 7 bases map to TRBD1. CDR3 length: 14 residues. After removal of 3 bases from V and 6 bases from J, the junction contained 4 bases not matched to a gene. CDR3 amino acids: CASSFAGGAGELFF. Written as DNA, the CDR3 is TGTGCCAGCAGTTTCGCAGGGGGAGCCGGGGAGCTGTTTTTT.

The rearrangement joins TRBV20-1 to TRBJ2-6, with D possibly matching TRBD2 (6 bases). Germline assignment: CDR1 DFQATT and CDR2 SNEGSKA (reference sequence). V was shortened by 6 bases and J by 0 bases, with 12 bases between the two germline ends. The CDR3 extends over 15 amino acids. DNA for the CDR3: TGCAGTGCGGAGGGAGCTAGCTCTGGGGCCAACGTCCTGACTTTC. Translation: CSAEGASSGANVLTF.

The chain has TRBV29-1 and TRBJ1-1, with TRBD1 identical over 7 bases. This CDR3 is 16 amino acids long. The V and J ends lost 0 bases and 7 bases, in that order; junction bases with no gene match: 14. Per the germline V gene, CDR1 is SQVTM and CDR2 is ANQGSEA. CDR3 in amino acids: CSVEDPGGTRDSEAFF. The CDR3 bases are TGCAGCGTTGAAGATCCCGGGGGGACAAGGGACAGTGAAGCTTTCTTT.

This clonotype was recorded at least ten times. V is TRBV6-2 or TRBV6-3 and J is TRBJ2-4; maybe TRBD2 (6 bases). From germline, CDR1 is MNHEY and CDR2 SVGEGT. V lost 0 bases and J lost 0, with 12 bases in between. The CDR3 is 17 residues long. This CDR3 is CASSYSGGELAKNIQYF. CDR3 sequence (DNA): TGTGCCAGCAGTTACTCTGGCGGGGAGCTAGCCAAAAACATTCAGTACTTC.

This clonotype was observed at least ten times. The CDR3 sequence is CSVAQGGNEQFF. The CDR3, as DNA: TGCAGCGTCGCTCAAGGGGGCAATGAGCAGTTCTTC. The V gene is TRBV29-1, the J gene TRBJ2-1; D is perhaps TRBD1 (6 bases). Trimming pared 6 bases from V and 6 bases from J, leaving 12 bases between. Germline CDR1 is SQVTM and CDR2 is ANQGSEA. This CDR3 is 12 amino acids long.

V usage is TRBV29-1 and J usage is TRBJ2-1, with a tentative D call TRBD2 (5 bases). V lost 6 bases, J lost 7 bases, and 13 bases lay in between. CDR3 length: 12 amino acids. CDR1 is SQVTM and CDR2 is ANQGSEA in the germline V gene. For the CDR3, the DNA is TGCAGCGTGGATGGACTGGAAAATGAGCAGTTCTTC. Its protein product is CSVDGLENEQFF.

The sample holds a few counts of this clonotype. The V and J genes are TRBV6-2 or TRBV6-3 and TRBJ2-4; D is undetermined. Per the germline V gene, CDR1 is MNHEY and CDR2 is SVGEGT. The CDR3 totals 11 residues. Trimming removed 4 bases at V and 7 bases at J, with 5 bases between. CDR3: CASSSSNIQYF. The CDR3 DNA reads as TGTGCCAGCAGTTCCTCCAACATTCAGTACTTC.

This clonotype was found a few times. V is TRBV28 and J is TRBJ1-6, with 7 bases identical to TRBD1. In germline, CDR1 is MDHEN, CDR2 SYDVKM. The CDR3 is made up of 15 amino acids. The junction had 4 bases not matched to a gene; V was cut back by 6 bases and J by 2 bases. The CDR3 protein is CASRSQGPYNSPLHF. CDR3 bases: TGTGCCAGCAGGTCACAGGGGCCCTATAATTCACCCCTCCACTTT.

The gene calls are TRBV5-1 and TRBJ1-6; no definite D call. Deletions cut 2 bases from V and 8 bases from J, with 11 bases between. This CDR3 is built from 14 residues. In germline, CDR1 is SGHRS, CDR2 YFSETQ. DNA for the CDR3: TGCGCCAGCAGCTTTCCGGACGTTTATTCACCCCTCCACTTT. Translated: CASSFPDVYSPLHF.

The J gene is TRBJ2-3, the V gene TRBV29-1, with 10 nucleotides matching TRBD2. Germline values: CDR1 SQVTM, CDR2 ANQGSEA. After removal of 2 bases from V and 3 bases from J, the junction contained 8 bases not matched to a gene. The CDR3 is 16 amino acids. The CDR3 DNA reads TGCAGCGTTGAAAGGTCTAGCGGGAGAGGGACAGATACGCAGTATTTT. Translated, it gives CSVERSSGRGTDTQYF.

This rearrangement joins TRBV5-1 to TRBJ1-1; TRBD1 might be the D (5 bases). The CDR3 extends over 14 amino acids. Trimming stripped 4 bases from V and 0 bases from J, with 10 bases between. CDR1 is SGHRS and CDR2 is YFSETQ in the germline V gene. The CDR3 loop reads CASSPPGVNTEAFF. In nucleotides, the CDR3 is TGCGCCAGCAGCCCCCCGGGGGTGAACACTGAAGCTTTCTTT.

The chain carries TRBV4-3 and TRBJ2-1, with D maybe TRBD1 (6 bases). Trimming removed 8 bases from V and 2 bases from J, with 19 bases in between. The CDR3 contains 16 residues. The germline CDR1 and CDR2 sequences are LGHNA and YSLEER. The CDR3 loop reads CASSPKAGVPYNEQFF. The CDR3 coding sequence is TGCGCCAGCTCCCCTAAGGCAGGGGTACCCTACAATGAGCAGTTCTTC.

A few counts support this clonotype. The J gene is TRBJ2-5, the V gene TRBV6-1; D remains ambiguous. Germline-derived CDR1 and CDR2 are MNHNS and SASEGT. CDR3 length: 14 amino acids. Trimming removed 6 bases from V and 4 bases from J, with 15 bases in between. The CDR3 DNA sequence: TGTGCCAGCAGCCTTAAAGTCTTGGGAGAGACCCAGTACTTC. Amino acid sequence: CASSLKVLGETQYF.

A few counts support this clonotype. The junction differs from germline at one of its ends, possibly a read error. The V and J genes are TRBV7-7 and TRBJ2-1, with unresolved D. The CDR3 covers 15 residues. Germline CDR1 reads SSHAT; CDR2 reads FNYEAQ (reference sequence). DNA of the CDR3: TGTGCTAGCAGCTTAGGTGTTCAGGATTACAATGAGCAGTTCTTC. It specifies CASSLGVQDYNEQFF.

This clonotype was observed at least ten times. The chain carries TRBV24-1 and TRBJ2-3; TRBD2 aligns across 7 bases. Germline trimming cut 3 bases from V and 5 bases from J; bases unmatched to any gene: 4. The CDR3 is 14 amino acids. Germline values: CDR1 KGHDR, CDR2 SFDVKD. The CDR3 region is CATSDPGRGDTQYF. DNA for the CDR3: TGTGCCACCAGTGATCCAGGGAGGGGAGATACGCAGTATTTT.

The DNA of the CDR3 is TGCAGCGTCCAAAAAAAGGGGGGTAACTATGGCTACACCTTC. It encodes CSVQKKGGNYGYTF. This chain connects TRBV29-1 to TRBJ1-2, with a tentative D call TRBD1 (6 bases). V was trimmed by 6 bases and J by 1 base, leaving 15 bases between them. Germline CDR1 is SQVTM and CDR2 is ANQGSEA. CDR3 length equals 14 residues.

This clonotype was detected ten times or more. The chain couples TRBV5-1 to TRBJ1-5, with D possibly TRBD1 on 5 matching bases. The CDR3 sequence is 16 residues long. Germline lookup yields CDR1 SGHRS and CDR2 YFSETQ. Trimming removed 5 bases from V and 1 base from J, with 16 bases in between. The CDR3 reads CASRFDGGDSNQPQHF. As DNA, the CDR3 is TGCGCCAGCAGGTTTGACGGGGGTGACAGCAATCAGCCCCAGCATTTT.

This clonotype has ten or more counts. The chain has TRBV5-1 and TRBJ2-1, with 11 bases fitting TRBD2. There are 18 residues in the CDR3. V lost 6 bases to trimming and J lost 4 bases; unmatched junction nucleotides: 15. CDR1 is SGHRS and CDR2 is YFSETQ in the germline V gene. The DNA of the CDR3 is TGCGCCAGCACTCGGTTACCAGCTAGCGGGAGGAAATACAATGAGCAGTTCTTC. Its protein product is CASTRLPASGRKYNEQFF. Full variable domain (missing parts from reference TRBV5-1 and TRBJ2-1): KAGVTQTPRYLIKTRGQQVTLSCSPISGHRSVSWYQQTPGQGLQFLFEYFSETQRNKGNFPGRFSGRQFSNSRSEMNVSTLELGDSALYLCASTRLPASGRKYNEQFFGPGTRLTVL.

This clonotype appeared a few times. V is TRBV7-6 and J is TRBJ1-5; TRBD1 is a possible D gene (5 bases). The V and J ends lost 5 bases and 8 bases respectively, with 16 bases between them. Germline assignment: CDR1 SGHVS and CDR2 FNYEAQ. The CDR3 covers 14 residues. CDR3 bases: TGTGCCAGCAGCCCGCGATTTGGAGGGGAGCCCCAGCATTTT. It specifies CASSPRFGGEPQHF.